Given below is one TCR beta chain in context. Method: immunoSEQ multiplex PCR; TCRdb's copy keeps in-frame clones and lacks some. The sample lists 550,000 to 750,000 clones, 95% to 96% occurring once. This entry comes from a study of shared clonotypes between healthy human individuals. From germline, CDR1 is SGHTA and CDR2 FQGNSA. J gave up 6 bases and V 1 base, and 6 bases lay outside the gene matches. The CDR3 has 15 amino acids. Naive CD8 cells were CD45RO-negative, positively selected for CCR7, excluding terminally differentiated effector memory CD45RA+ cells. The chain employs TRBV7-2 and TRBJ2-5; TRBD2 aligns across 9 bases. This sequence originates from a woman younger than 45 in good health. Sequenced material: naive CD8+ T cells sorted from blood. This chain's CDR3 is CASSLVLAGLKTQYF. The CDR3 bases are TGTGCCAGCAGCTTAGTGCTAGCGGGGTTAAAGACCCAGTACTTC.